This T cell receptor (beta chain) emerged from a study of identical twins. Addition of a universal primer site occurred through template switching, and cDNA carried unique molecular identifiers. TCRdb itself ran the 5' RACE reads through MiXCR, one entry per CDR3 protein. The table includes around 340,000 distinct CDR3 sequences, over 9% detected once. Findings and limits, study-wide: The authors noted that invariant MAIT and iNKT cells could partly confound zero-insertion analyses.

With respect to this clonotype: Its antigen is not identified.

The CDR3 loop spans 13 amino acids. Germline V gene data show CDR1 as KGHDR and CDR2 as SFDVKD. The V end lost 9 bases, the J end lost 1 base, and 12 bases lay between the germline ends. These data were likewise used in another study, on yellow fever vaccine responses in identical twins.

This clonotype was sampled from a woman aged 18 to 35 in good health. Sequences were obtained from CD8+ T cells sorted from blood. The rearrangement uses TRBV24-1 and TRBJ2-7, with TRBD1 as a possible D gene (5 bases). The CDR3: CATLRGKSYEQYF. The CDR3, as DNA: TGTGCCACCCTAAGGGGAAAGTCCTACGAGCAGTACTTC.